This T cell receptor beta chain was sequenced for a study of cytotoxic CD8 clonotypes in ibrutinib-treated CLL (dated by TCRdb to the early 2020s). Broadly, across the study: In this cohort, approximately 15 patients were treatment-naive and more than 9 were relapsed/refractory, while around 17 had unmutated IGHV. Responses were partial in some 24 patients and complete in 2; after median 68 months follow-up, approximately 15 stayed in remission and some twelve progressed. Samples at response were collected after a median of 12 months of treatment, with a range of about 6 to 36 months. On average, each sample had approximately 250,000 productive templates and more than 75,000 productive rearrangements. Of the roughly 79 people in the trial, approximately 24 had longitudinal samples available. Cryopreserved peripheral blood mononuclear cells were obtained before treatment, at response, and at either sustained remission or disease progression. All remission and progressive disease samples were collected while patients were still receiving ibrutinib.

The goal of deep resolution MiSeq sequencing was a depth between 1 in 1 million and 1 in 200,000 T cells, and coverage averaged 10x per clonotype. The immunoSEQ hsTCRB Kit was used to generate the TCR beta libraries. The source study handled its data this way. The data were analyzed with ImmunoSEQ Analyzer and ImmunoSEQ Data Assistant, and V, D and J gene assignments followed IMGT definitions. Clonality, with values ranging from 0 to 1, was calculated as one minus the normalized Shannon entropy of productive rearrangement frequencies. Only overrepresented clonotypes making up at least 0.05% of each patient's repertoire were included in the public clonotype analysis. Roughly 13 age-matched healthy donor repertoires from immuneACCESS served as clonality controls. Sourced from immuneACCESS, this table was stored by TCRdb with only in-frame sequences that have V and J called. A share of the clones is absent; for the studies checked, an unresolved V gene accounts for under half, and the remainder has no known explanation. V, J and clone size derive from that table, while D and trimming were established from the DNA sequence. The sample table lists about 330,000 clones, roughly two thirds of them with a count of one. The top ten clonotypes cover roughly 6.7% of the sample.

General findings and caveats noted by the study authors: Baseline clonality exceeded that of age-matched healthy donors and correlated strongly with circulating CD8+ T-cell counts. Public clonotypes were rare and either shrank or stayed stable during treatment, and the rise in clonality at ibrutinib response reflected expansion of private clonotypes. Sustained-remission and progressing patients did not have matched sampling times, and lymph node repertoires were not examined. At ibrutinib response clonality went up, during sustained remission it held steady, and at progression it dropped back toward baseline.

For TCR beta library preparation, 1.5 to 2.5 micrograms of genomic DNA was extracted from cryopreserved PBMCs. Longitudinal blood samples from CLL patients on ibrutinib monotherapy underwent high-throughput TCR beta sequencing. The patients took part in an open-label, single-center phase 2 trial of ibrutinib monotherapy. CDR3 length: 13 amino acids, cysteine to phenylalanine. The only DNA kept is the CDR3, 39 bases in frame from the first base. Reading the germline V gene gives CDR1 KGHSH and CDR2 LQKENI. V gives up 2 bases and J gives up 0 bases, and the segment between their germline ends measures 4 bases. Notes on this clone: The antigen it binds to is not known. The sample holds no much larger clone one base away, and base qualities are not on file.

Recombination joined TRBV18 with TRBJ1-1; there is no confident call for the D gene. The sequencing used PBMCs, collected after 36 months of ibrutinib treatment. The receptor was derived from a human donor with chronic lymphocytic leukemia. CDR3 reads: CASSPTMNTEAFF. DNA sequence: TGTGCCAGCTCACCAACTATGAACACTGAAGCTTTCTTT.